This T cell receptor beta chain derives from a study of neurological immune-mediated disorders (dated by TCRdb to between 2018 and 2021). Study-level background: Peripheral blood TCR-beta repertoires from patients with HTLV-I-associated myelopathy (HAM/TSP), patients with multiple sclerosis, and healthy controls were compared in the study using UMI-based sequencing. The approximately 110 TCR-beta libraries included longitudinal samples, technical triplicates and paired sorted CD4+ and CD8+ T-cell subsets alongside PBMC samples. The cohort included 60 to 75 subjects: about 14 with HAM/TSP, about 34 with multiple sclerosis, and roughly 20 healthy controls. Here is what the overall study found, with its caveats: No identical CDR3 amino acid sequences were shared among expanded clones across subjects, suggesting private TCR-beta repertoires in all groups. The highest TCR clonal expansion was observed in HAM/TSP patients, whereas the lowest was observed in MS patients, even when compared with healthy controls.

Relative to germline, V is missing 1 base and J is missing 1 base, with 0 bases of the junction outside any gene match. The cysteine opens and the phenylalanine closes a CDR3 of 13 amino acids. Only the CDR3 portion is preserved as DNA: 39 bases, with reading frame beginning at the first base. The germline V gene encodes CDR1 DFQATT and CDR2 SNEGSKA (reference sequence). cDNA synthesis used template-switch 5'RACE with a primer carrying a 10-nucleotide random unique molecular identifier tagging each TCR transcript. Each sequencing run produced over 180 million TCR-beta sequences covering 15-18 subjects. The RNeasy kit was used to extract total RNA. The KAPA Real-time Library Amplification kit was used to amplify TCR-beta VDJ regions with primers targeting the TCR constant region and the 5'RACE anchor. A first PCR added sample indexes and Illumina adaptors, and a second PCR then raised library yield. After purification with Ampure beads, the TCR product of roughly 650 bp was size-selected on a 2% E-gel SizeSelection system. Before pooling, library quality was assessed on a Bioanalyzer, concentration was determined with Qubit, and library quantification was performed with the Kapa Library Quantification kit. An Illumina HiSeq 2500 sequenced the libraries paired-end 2 x 150 bp. To increase sequence diversity, roughly 24-32% phiX was spiked into each library pool. On the study's bioinformatics: Quality-filtered reads were processed with the UMI-based MiGEC pipeline, which removed over 80% of raw TCR sequences during error correction. VDJ genes were aligned to IMGT germline references, and each clonotype was defined by a unique CDR3 amino acid sequence together with V-J genes. VDJtools evaluated clonal expansion, Shannon diversity and CDR3 relatedness (CalcPairwiseDistances, ClusterSamples); CLCbio workbench built phylogenetic trees. Expanded clones were defined as having at least 8 unique UMIs, based on coefficient-of-variation modelling across technical triplicates. TCRdb reworked the public reads: Q25 trimming with fastp, MiXCR clone assembly, productive beta chains retained. Merged by CDR3 protein, the rows form single entries marked with the most common genes and DNA. The V and J calls were not made by the authors but by TCRdb's processing. In this sample the table shows about 43,000 distinct CDR3 sequences, about an eighth of which occur a single time. The leading ten clones occupy 1.3% of the sample.

Ten or more counts support this clonotype. The clone's antigen remains unknown. No much larger clone is present one base from it, and per-base qualities are unavailable. The healthy controls were volunteers from blood banks in Maryland, USA. For the unsorted PBMC libraries, 2 million PBMCs were stored in RNAlater at -80 degrees C until RNA extraction and were used to generate the libraries. Peripheral blood underwent Ficoll-Hypaque density gradient centrifugation to isolate PBMCs, which were then cryopreserved in liquid nitrogen. This receptor was identified in a female donor in good health. Rearrangement joined TRBV20-1 to TRBJ1-1; 7 central bases correspond to TRBD1. The sequenced sample was PBMCs. The CDR3 corresponds to CSARAGGNTEAFF. The nucleotides are TGCAGTGCTAGAGCAGGGGGGAACACTGAAGCTTTCTTT.